This T cell receptor (beta chain) was sequenced during a study of identical twins. Whole-study findings and limits: Twin pairs' shared out-of-frame alpha sequences were enriched in low generation probability.

Template switching added a universal primer site; cDNA carried unique molecular identifiers. TCRdb redid the calling of the 5' RACE reads with MiXCR, one entry per CDR3 protein. The top ten clones hold about 0.3% of a sample with 1.5 million to 2 million distinct CDR3 sequences, less than 35% of them seen once. With respect to this clonotype: What it binds is unknown.

V dropped 10 bases and J dropped 5 bases, with 18 bases sitting between them. This CDR3 is 14 amino acids long. CDR1 is SGHTA and CDR2 is FQGNSA in the germline V gene. The chain links TRBV7-2 to TRBJ1-3; D gene ambiguous. This clonotype was sampled from a newborn girl in good health. Sequencing used cord blood. The CDR3 is CATSRARDRNTIYF. DNA of the CDR3: TGTGCCACCTCCCGTGCTCGGGATCGAAACACCATATATTTT.